This T cell receptor beta chain was profiled in a study of blood T cell repertoires in COVID-19. Study in general: The analysed material was cDNA or gDNA that came from T cells, B-cell-depleted T cells, or PBMCs.

Deletions cut 7 bases from V and 5 bases from J, with 12 bases between. Germline loops: CDR1 SQVTM, CDR2 ANQGSEA. This CDR3 has 11 amino acids. Per the authors' pipeline: Reference gene primer amplification gave nucleated cell count estimates. Repertoires were generated with immunoSEQ multiplex PCR, while TCRdb's copy carries only in-frame clones and drops some. Clone size and the V and J calls come from that table; the DNA yielded D and trimming. This sample has roughly 170,000 clones, with over 70% found just once. The chain combines TRBV29-1 with TRBJ2-7, with a tentative D call TRBD1 (6 bases). Sequencing was carried out using PBMCs or T cells enriched from blood (not recorded which). The origin of this receptor is a woman aged 50 to 60 in a cohort exposed to, infected with or recovered from COVID-19 (not recorded which). The CDR3 DNA reads TGCAGCGCAACCAGGGGAAACGAGCAGTACTTC. Translating gives CSATRGNEQYF.